What follows is one T cell receptor (beta chain) and its context. As yet, its antigen is unknown. Sequenced by immunoSEQ multiplex PCR; TCRdb stores in-frame clones only, minus some. There are around 63,000 clones in the sample; about 95% occur only once, and more than 0.95% lies in the top ten. These data are taken from a study of cytomegalovirus exposure and HLA in healthy donors. Regarding the study as a whole: The study designated 150 to 200 TCR beta chains cytomegalovirus-associated. The classifier was said to identify cytomegalovirus status with high specificity and sensitivity.

Material for sequencing was PBMCs. This clonotype originated in a woman in her late teens or twenties in good health and CMV-seronegative.

The CDR3 region is CASSPWTSGGVWAGELFF. The CDR3 nucleotides are TGTGCCAGCAGTCCCTGGACTAGCGGGGGGGTTTGGGCCGGGGAGCTGTTTTTT. This chain links TRBV27 with TRBJ2-2, with TRBD2 matching 15 bases. Germline V gene data show CDR1 as MNHEY and CDR2 as SMNVEV (reference sequence). V lost 5 bases and J lost 6; bases outside the gene matches: 10. The CDR3 spans 18 residues.